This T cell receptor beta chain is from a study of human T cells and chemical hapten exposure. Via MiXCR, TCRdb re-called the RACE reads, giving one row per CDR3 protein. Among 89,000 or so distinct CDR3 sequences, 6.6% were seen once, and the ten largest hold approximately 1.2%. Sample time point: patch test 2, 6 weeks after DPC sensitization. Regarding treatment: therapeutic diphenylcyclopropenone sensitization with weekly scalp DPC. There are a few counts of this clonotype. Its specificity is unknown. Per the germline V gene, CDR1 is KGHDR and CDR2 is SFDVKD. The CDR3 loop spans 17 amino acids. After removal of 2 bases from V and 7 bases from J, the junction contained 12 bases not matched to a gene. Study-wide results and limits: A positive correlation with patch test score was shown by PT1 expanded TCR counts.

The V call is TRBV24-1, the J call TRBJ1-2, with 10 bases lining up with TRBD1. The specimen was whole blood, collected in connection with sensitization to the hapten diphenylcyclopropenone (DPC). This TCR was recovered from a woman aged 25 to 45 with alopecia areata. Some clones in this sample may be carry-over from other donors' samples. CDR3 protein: CATSDSTRTGGIGGYTF. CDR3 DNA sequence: TGTGCCACCAGTGATTCAACACGGACAGGGGGTATTGGTGGCTACACCTTC.